These T cell receptor beta chains were read from a single sample in a study of cytomegalovirus exposure and HLA in healthy donors. Some clones are missing from TCRdb's copy, which holds only in-frame ones; the method was immunoSEQ multiplex PCR. There are about 160,000 clones in the sample; 76% occur only once, and under 1.5% lies in the top ten. Sequencing was done on a sample of PBMCs. Every receptor here comes from a man between 60 and 70 years old in good health and CMV-seronegative. Both conserved end residues are part of each CDR3. A D gene is named only where the DNA matches it firmly. Clone size is stated in some rows and not others, as once, few, many or a class when expanded.

clone size: -
D gene: TRBD2
J gene: TRBJ2-7
V gene: TRBV5-4
CDR3 DNA: TGTGCCAGCAGCGGGACTAGCGGGAGCAGCTACGAGCAGTACTTC
CDR3 protein: CASSGTSGSSYEQYF

clone size: -
D gene: TRBD1
J gene: TRBJ2-1
V gene: TRBV5-6
CDR3 DNA: TGTGCCAGCAGGGAGAGGACAGGGGCAGTAAACAATGAGCAGTTCTTC
CDR3 protein: CASRERTGAVNNEQFF

clone size: few
D gene: TRBD1
J gene: TRBJ2-1
V gene: TRBV27
CDR3 DNA: TGTGCCAGCAGTCACGGACAGGGGGATTTAGATGAGCAGTTCTTC
CDR3 protein: CASSHGQGDLDEQFF

clone size: -
D gene: TRBD2
J gene: TRBJ2-7
V gene: TRBV7-2
CDR3 DNA: TGTGCCAGCACCCGGACTAGTCTCTCCTACGAGCAGTACTTC
CDR3 protein: CASTRTSLSYEQYF

clone size: -
D gene: -
J gene: TRBJ2-3
V gene: TRBV4-3
CDR3 DNA: TGCGCCAGCAGCCAAGATGCGTCGCACCCGCTAACGCAGTATTTT
CDR3 protein: CASSQDASHPLTQYF

clone size: -
D gene: TRBD2
J gene: TRBJ2-7
V gene: TRBV6-5
CDR3 DNA: TGTGCCAGCAGTTCTGGGACTAGCGGGAGGCTCGAGCAGTACTTC
CDR3 protein: CASSSGTSGRLEQYF

clone size: few
D gene: -
J gene: TRBJ2-7
V gene: TRBV6-6
CDR3 DNA: TGTGCCAGCAGGGACAGCTACTACGAGCAGTACTTC
CDR3 protein: CASRDSYYEQYF

clone size: -
D gene: TRBD2
J gene: TRBJ2-7
V gene: TRBV7-2
CDR3 DNA: TGTGCCAGCAGCCCCTGGACTAGCGGAACCTACGAGCAGTACTTC
CDR3 protein: CASSPWTSGTYEQYF

clone size: -
D gene: -
J gene: TRBJ2-3
V gene: TRBV7-2
CDR3 DNA: TGTGCCAGCAGCTTAGAGGCCGCACTAGCCGCTACGCAGTATTTT
CDR3 protein: CASSLEAALAATQYF

clone size: -
D gene: -
J gene: TRBJ1-6
V gene: TRBV4-1
CDR3 DNA: TGCGCCAGCAGCCAGGCTCAGTGGAGCTCCTATAATTCACCCCTCCACTTT
CDR3 protein: CASSQAQWSSYNSPLHF

clone size: -
D gene: -
J gene: TRBJ2-2
V gene: TRBV29-1
CDR3 DNA: TGCAGCGTTGTCGGGGGAGGTGGGGAGCTGTTTTTT
CDR3 protein: CSVVGGGGELFF

clone size: -
D gene: -
J gene: TRBJ2-5
V gene: TRBV11-2
CDR3 DNA: TGTGCCAGCAGACAGGGACAAGAGACCCAGTACTTC
CDR3 protein: CASRQGQETQYF

clone size: -
D gene: TRBD2
J gene: TRBJ2-5
V gene: TRBV4-3
CDR3 DNA: TGCGCCAGCAGCCAAGAAATTACTAGCGGGGGCGGGGAGACCCAGTACTTC
CDR3 protein: CASSQEITSGGGETQYF

clone size: -
D gene: -
J gene: TRBJ2-7
V gene: TRBV11-2
CDR3 DNA: TGTGCCAGCAGCTTCTTAGGGGCCGCCTACGAGCAGTACTTC
CDR3 protein: CASSFLGAAYEQYF

clone size: -
D gene: -
J gene: TRBJ1-4
V gene: TRBV11-2
CDR3 DNA: TGTGCCAGCAGCCGCGGGACGCTAGAAAAACTGTTTTTT
CDR3 protein: CASSRGTLEKLFF

clone size: once
D gene: -
J gene: TRBJ1-5
V gene: TRBV28
CDR3 DNA: TGTGCCAGCAGTCTTTTGGCATCAGCGAGCAATCAGCCCCAGCATTTT
CDR3 protein: CASSLLASASNQPQHF

clone size: -
D gene: TRBD1
J gene: TRBJ2-1
V gene: TRBV27
CDR3 DNA: TGTGCCGTGGGCGGACAGGGGTTTAGTGAGCAGTTCTTC
CDR3 protein: CAVGGQGFSEQFF

clone size: -
D gene: TRBD2
J gene: TRBJ2-2
V gene: TRBV19
CDR3 DNA: TGTGCCAGTAATCTGGGACTAGCTAACACCGGGGAGCTGTTTTTT
CDR3 protein: CASNLGLANTGELFF

clone size: -
D gene: -
J gene: TRBJ2-7
V gene: TRBV7-2
CDR3 DNA: TGTGCCAGCAGCTCCGGTACCCAGGGCCACGAGCAGTACTTC
CDR3 protein: CASSSGTQGHEQYF

clone size: -
D gene: -
J gene: TRBJ1-4
V gene: TRBV10-3
CDR3 DNA: TGTGCCATCAGTGCGGTCGGGGTGGATTCGAATGAAAAACTGTTTTTT
CDR3 protein: CAISAVGVDSNEKLFF